What follows are 15 T cell receptor beta chains derived from one specimen sequenced in a study of T cell repertoires in cytomegalovirus infection. TCRdb re-analysed the reads in MiXCR, keeping a single row per CDR3 protein. The profile shows fewer than 700,000 distinct CDR3 sequences, 20% to 25% of them singletons. Sequenced: CD8+ T cells from PBMCs. The receptors were gathered from a human donor in good health (CMV status not recorded). Some clones in this sample may be carry-over from other donors' samples.

This clonotype was seen at least ten times. The chain has TRBV7-6 and TRBJ2-3; 8 bases agree with TRBD1. Germline V gives CDR1 SGHVS, CDR2 FNYEAQ. CDR3 length: 16 residues. J gave up 0 bases and V 4 bases, and 6 bases lay outside the gene matches. CDR3 nucleotide sequence: TGTGCCAGCAGCTATTCCGGGACAGGTAGCACAGATACGCAGTATTTT. Its protein product is CASSYSGTGSTDTQYF.

The gene calls are TRBV25-1 and TRBJ2-4; tentatively, D is TRBD1 (5 bases). The CDR3 extends over 16 amino acids. CDR1 is MGHDK and CDR2 is SYGVNS in the germline V gene. V gave up 1 base and J gave up 4 bases, with 14 bases separating them. In DNA, the CDR3 is TGTGCCAGCAGTGAATTCTTCAGGGATGAGAAAAACATTCAGTACTTC. Amino acids: CASSEFFRDEKNIQYF.

J is TRBJ1-1 and V is TRBV14; no reliable D call. Trimming stripped 3 bases from V and 7 bases from J, with 15 bases between. The CDR3 has 14 residues. The germline gives CDR1 SGHDN, CDR2 FVKESK. In DNA form, the CDR3 reads TGTGCCAGCAGCCAGATCCAAAAGGGCGGTGAAGCTTTCTTT. This translates into CASSQIQKGGEAFF.

Comment on this clonotype: This CDR3 fails to terminate in the conserved phenylalanine or tryptophan, so it likely reflects a read error. The chain has TRBV2 and TRBJ2-1; D perhaps matches TRBD2 (5 bases). Trimming removed 6 bases at V and 8 bases at J, with 20 bases between. This CDR3 is 15 amino acids long. Germline V gene data show CDR1 as SNHLY and CDR2 as FYNNEI. This CDR3 reads CASREDSGNNDEQFL. The CDR3 DNA reads as TGTGCCAGCAGGGAGGACTCGGGGAATAACGATGAGCAGTTCTTA.

This clonotype has only a few counts. This chain uses TRBV28 with TRBJ2-5; TRBD1 matches at 7 bases. CDR1 is MDHEN and CDR2 is SYDVKM in the germline V gene. V lost 6 bases to trimming and J lost 5 bases; unmatched junction nucleotides: 12. There are 15 residues in the CDR3. CDR3 in amino acids: CASRSRQGNRETQYF. The CDR3 DNA reads TGTGCCAGCAGGTCCAGACAGGGAAATCGGGAGACCCAGTACTTC.

This clonotype was detected ten times or more. This rearrangement joins TRBV20-1 to TRBJ1-1, with D unclear. The germline gives CDR1 DFQATT, CDR2 SNEGSKA (reference sequence). The CDR3 totals 11 residues. V was clipped by 6 bases and J by 4 bases, with 9 bases between them. The DNA for the CDR3 is TGCAGTGCCGGTCTTGGCACTGAAGCTTTCTTT. Its protein is CSAGLGTEAFF.

The chain uses TRBV28 and TRBJ1-1; D remains unclear. The V end was cut by 7 bases, the J end by 1 base, with 13 bases between. From germline, CDR1 is MDHEN and CDR2 SYDVKM. This CDR3 is 14 amino acids long. CDR3 loop: CASTPGWTNTEAFF. CDR3 DNA: TGTGCCAGCACCCCTGGCTGGACGAACACTGAAGCTTTCTTT.

At least ten counts were recorded for this clonotype. The chain couples TRBV7-3 to TRBJ2-7, with no clear D. This CDR3 has 14 residues. The ends were cut back, 10 bases at V and 3 bases at J, with 19 bases in the middle. Germline V gene lookup returns CDR1 SGHTA and CDR2 FQGTGA. CDR3 nucleotide sequence: TGTGCCACCCCACCCAGATCCTTTAACTACGAGCAGTACGTC. It is translated as CATPPRSFNYEQYV.

The CDR3 DNA reads as TGCAGCGTTGAAGATCGGGGGTCGGGGACGTCCTACGAGCAGTACTTC. Protein sequence: CSVEDRGSGTSYEQYF. This chain uses TRBV29-1 with TRBJ2-7; perhaps TRBD2 as D (6 bases). Between the trimmed V and J ends, which lost 0 bases and 1 base, there was a span of 16 bases. This CDR3 has 16 amino acids. Germline V gene data show CDR1 as SQVTM and CDR2 as ANQGSEA.

This clonotype appeared many times. The gene calls are TRBV29-1 and TRBJ1-2; no clear D. The germline gives CDR1 SQVTM, CDR2 ANQGSEA. V lost 2 bases and J 4 bases, leaving 5 bases between the germline ends. The CDR3 sequence is 11 residues long. Here the CDR3 DNA reads TGCAGCGTTGAAATTCGCTATGGCTACACCTTC. Its protein is CSVEIRYGYTF.

This clonotype was seen a handful of times. In DNA, the CDR3 is TGTGCCAGCAGTTACTCGAACGACGGAGCAGATACGCAGTATTTT. It codes for CASSYSNDGADTQYF. The chain is built from TRBV6-5 and TRBJ2-3; D gene uncertain. The germline gives CDR1 MNHEY, CDR2 SVGAGI. This CDR3 spans 15 amino acids. V lost 0 bases and J 4 bases, leaving 11 bases between the germline ends.

In its sample, this clonotype was seen a few times. The V gene is TRBV6-2 or TRBV6-3, the J gene TRBJ2-1; D not resolved. Trimming stripped 7 bases from V and 6 bases from J, with 10 bases between. The CDR3 covers 12 residues. Germline assignment: CDR1 MNHEY and CDR2 SVGEGT. This chain's CDR3 is CASTLHPNEQFF. CDR3 coding DNA: TGTGCCAGCACGTTACACCCCAATGAGCAGTTCTTC.

This clonotype was counted only a few times. This chain links TRBV6-2 or TRBV6-3 with TRBJ2-1; 9 bases line up with TRBD1. Germline CDR1 reads MNHEY; CDR2 reads SVGEGT. The CDR3 loop spans 16 amino acids. Losses at the gene ends were 6 bases for V and 5 bases for J; bases not matched to a gene: 11. Here the CDR3 DNA reads TGTGCCAGCAGCGCCCCGGACAGGGGAGGCAACAATGAGCAGTTCTTC. Translated, it gives CASSAPDRGGNNEQFF.

This clonotype appeared many times. The J gene is TRBJ2-7, the V gene TRBV6-6; the match to TRBD1 covers 8 bases. V trimming: 5 bases; J trimming: 2 bases; junction bases outside the gene matches: 5. There are 14 residues in the CDR3. Per germline, CDR1 MNHNY and CDR2 SVGAGI (reference sequence). The DNA of the CDR3 is TGTGCCAGCAGTCCCGAGACAGGGGCCTACGAGCAGTACTTC. Encoded protein: CASSPETGAYEQYF.

This sequence joins TRBV14 and TRBJ2-1; D gene uncertain. Germline assignment: CDR1 SGHDN and CDR2 FVKESK. The CDR3 loop spans 17 amino acids. Trimming stripped 0 bases from V and 0 bases from J, with 12 bases between. In DNA form, the CDR3 reads TGTGCCAGCAGCCAAGATAAGCGTCAGAGCTCCTACAATGAGCAGTTCTTC. This gives the protein CASSQDKRQSSYNEQFF.